Listed below are T cell receptor beta chains from one sample, sequenced in a study of OX40 agonist ivuxolimab in advanced cancers. TCRdb's table, derived via immunoSEQ multiplex PCR, lists solely in-frame clones and lacks some. The sample holds fewer than 55,000 clones, 65% to 85% seen once. Sequencing was performed on CD4+ or CD8+ T cells sorted from blood, taken in a trial of the OX40 agonist ivuxolimab. These receptors were obtained from an adult with an advanced solid tumor such as melanoma, head and neck, liver or kidney cancer. Each CDR3 is given with its conserved first and last residue. The D gene is left open where the match is weak. Not every row has a clone size; where given, it reads once, few, many or a size class.

size,D,length,V,J,DNA,CDR3
NA,TRBD1,14,TRBV6-5,TRBJ1-2,TGTGCCAGCAGCCAACAGGGGGATAACTATGGCTACACCTTC,CASSQQGDNYGYTF
once,TRBD1,16,TRBV5-4,TRBJ1-2,TGTGCCAGCAGCCTTGCCCAAGACAGGGACTCCTATGGCTACACCTTC,CASSLAQDRDSYGYTF
NA,NA,13,TRBV11-2,TRBJ2-7,TGTGCCAGCAGCCTAGGACACAACTACGAGCAGTACTTC,CASSLGHNYEQYF
once,NA,14,TRBV19,TRBJ1-3,TGTGCCAGTAAGGACGGGAGCTCTGGAAACACCATATATTTT,CASKDGSSGNTIYF
few,TRBD2,14,TRBV7-8,TRBJ2-7,TGTGCCAGCTTTCCGGGACTAGCGGGCTACGAGCAGTACTTC,CASFPGLAGYEQYF
NA,NA,17,TRBV27,TRBJ2-2,TGTGCCAGCAGAGGAATAGCGGAGACCGCGAACACCGGGGAGCTGTTTTTT,CASRGIAETANTGELFF
NA,NA,12,TRBV6-1,TRBJ2-2,TGTGCCAGCCGGGTGACGGACGGGGAGCTGTTTTTT,CASRVTDGELFF
NA,NA,12,TRBV19,TRBJ1-2,TGTGCCACTACCGACAGGCGGAATGGCTACACCTTC,CATTDRRNGYTF
NA,TRBD2,16,TRBV18,TRBJ2-4,TGTGCCAGCTCACCCACGCCTAGCGGGAGAGGCGACATTCAGTACTTC,CASSPTPSGRGDIQYF
NA,NA,17,TRBV9,TRBJ2-7,TGTGCCAGCAGCGTAGACCAAGGGGGATCCCTAACCTACGAGCAGTACTTC,CASSVDQGGSLTYEQYF
NA,TRBD2,16,TRBV4-1,TRBJ2-5,TGCGCCAGCAGCCAAGACCCCCCGGGCGGGGCGGGGGCCCAGTACTTC,CASSQDPPGGAGAQYF
NA,NA,17,TRBV2,TRBJ1-5,TGTGCCAGCAGTCCACCCGGACATTTAATGGGGCATCAGCCCCAGCATTTT,CASSPPGHLMGHQPQHF
NA,NA,15,TRBV5-1,TRBJ2-3,TGCGCCAGCAGCTTGGAAGGTTCTCGCACAGATACGCAGTATTTT,CASSLEGSRTDTQYF
few,TRBD2,17,TRBV5-6,TRBJ2-7,TGTGCCAGCAGCTTTTTAGGACTAGCGGAGTCCTCCTACGAGCAGTACTTC,CASSFLGLAESSYEQYF
NA,TRBD2,20,TRBV6-4,TRBJ2-3,TGTGCCAGCAGTGATCTAGAGGGGACTAGCGGGAGAGCTCTCAAAGATACGCAGTATTTT,CASSDLEGTSGRALKDTQYF
NA,TRBD1,17,TRBV4-3,TRBJ1-2,TGCGCCAGCAGCACAGGGACAGGGGGCGCTAGGTTTCTTGGCTACACCTTC,CASSTGTGGARFLGYTF
NA,TRBD1,15,TRBV2,TRBJ2-2,TGTGCCAGCAGTGGTCGACAGGGTTTGACCGGGGAGCTGTTTTTT,CASSGRQGLTGELFF
NA,NA,15,TRBV10-3,TRBJ2-2,TGTGCCATCAGTGGATTTGGCAGTGAGTCCGGGGAGCTGTTTTTT,CAISGFGSESGELFF
NA,NA,14,TRBV7-9,TRBJ1-2,TGTGCCAGCAGCTATAGTGGGGATGACTATGGCTACACCTTC,CASSYSGDDYGYTF
NA,NA,15,TRBV19,TRBJ2-2,TGTGCCAGTAGTACCTCAGGGGGAGGGGCCGGGGAGCTGTTTTTT,CASSTSGGGAGELFF
medium-sized,NA,21,TRBV7-8,TRBJ2-2,TGTGCCAGCAGCTTATTGGCCATACACACCGGACTGAGCTCGAACACCGGGGAGCTGTTTTTT,CASSLLAIHTGLSSNTGELFF
NA,NA,13,TRBV6-6,TRBJ2-7,TGTGCCAGCGCTGGGGGTAGGCAAGGCGAGCAGTACTTC,CASAGGRQGEQYF
NA,TRBD1,15,TRBV6-5,TRBJ2-2,TGTGCCAGCAGTCCTCCAACAGGGGACACCGGGGAGCTGTTTTTT,CASSPPTGDTGELFF
NA,TRBD2,15,TRBV4-1,TRBJ2-7,TGCGCCAGCAGCCCCTCGGGGGGGGGTAGGAACGAGCAGTACTTC,CASSPSGGGRNEQYF
NA,NA,15,TRBV19,TRBJ1-5,TGTGCCAGTAGTCGGCGGGAGGGTAATTATCAGCCCCAGCATTTT,CASSRREGNYQPQHF
NA,NA,15,TRBV9,TRBJ2-6,TGTGCCAGCAGCGTACAGGGCTTTGGGGCCAACGTCCTGACTTTC,CASSVQGFGANVLTF
NA,NA,16,TRBV9,TRBJ2-5,TGTGCCAGCAGCACCTTAGGGACCACGCCGCAAGAGACCCAGTACTTC,CASSTLGTTPQETQYF
NA,TRBD1,14,TRBV6-1,TRBJ1-2,TGTGCCAGCAGTGAGGTGGGACAGGGGGATGGCTACACCTTC,CASSEVGQGDGYTF
NA,NA,14,TRBV13,TRBJ1-5,TGTGCCAGCAGCACATCCCACAGGCTTCAGCCCCAGCATTTT,CASSTSHRLQPQHF
NA,NA,14,TRBV19,TRBJ1-4,TGTGCCAGTAGTGGCCACAGAGTAAATGAAAAACTGTTTTTT,CASSGHRVNEKLFF
NA,TRBD2,15,TRBV5-1,TRBJ2-1,TGCGCCAGCAGCTTGAGCAGCGGGGGGTACAATGAGCAGTTCTTC,CASSLSSGGYNEQFF
once,NA,14,TRBV19,TRBJ2-1,TGTGCCAGTAGTACCCTCCTAGCGCCAAGAGAGCAGTTCTTC,CASSTLLAPREQFF
NA,TRBD2,17,TRBV4-3,TRBJ2-7,TGCGCCAGCAGCCAAGAAAGGGGACTAGCGGGGATCTACGAGCAGTACTTC,CASSQERGLAGIYEQYF
NA,NA,13,TRBV5-4,TRBJ2-3,TGTGCCAGCAGCTTCCTGGAGGGAGATACGCAGTATTTT,CASSFLEGDTQYF
NA,NA,13,TRBV7-9,TRBJ1-4,TGTGCCAGCAGCTCCCGACTCCAGGAAAAACTGTTTTTT,CASSSRLQEKLFF
NA,NA,15,TRBV5-4,TRBJ1-2,TGCGCCAGCAGCCAAGATCCCGGCAGGGAGACTGGCTACACCTTC,CASSQDPGRETGYTF
NA,NA,17,TRBV18,TRBJ1-4,TGTGCCAGCTCACCACGGCAGGCCCAAGGGACTAATGAAAAACTGTTTTTT,CASSPRQAQGTNEKLFF
NA,TRBD1,13,TRBV5-8,TRBJ2-5,TGTGCCAGCAGACCTACAGGGGTAGAGACCCAGTACTTC,CASRPTGVETQYF
NA,NA,13,TRBV2,TRBJ2-1,TGTGCCAGCCGAACGCGGGGAGGCAATGAGCAGTTCTTC,CASRTRGGNEQFF
NA,NA,15,TRBV14,TRBJ1-2,TGTGCCAGCAGCCAAGTCTCGGGCCTGGCCTATGGCTACACCTTC,CASSQVSGLAYGYTF
NA,NA,14,TRBV5-4,TRBJ2-1,TGTGCCAGCAGCTTGAAGGGAGGTTACAATGAGCAGTTCTTC,CASSLKGGYNEQFF
NA,NA,15,TRBV11-2,TRBJ2-3,TGTGCCAGCAGCTCGACAGGATCTGGGGCAGATACGCAGTATTTT,CASSSTGSGADTQYF
NA,TRBD1,14,TRBV25-1,TRBJ1-5,TGTGCCAGCAAGCCGGACAGGGCAAATCAGCCCCAGCATTTT,CASKPDRANQPQHF
once,NA,14,TRBV19,TRBJ1-4,TGTGCCACCCTTGACAGAGTAGGCGGTTTAAAACTGTTTTTT,CATLDRVGGLKLFF
NA,NA,13,TRBV7-7,TRBJ2-5,TGTGCCAGCAGCTCCGGACTTCAAGAGACCCAGTACTTC,CASSSGLQETQYF
NA,TRBD2,15,TRBV10-2,TRBJ2-7,TGCGCCAGCAGTGGACTAGCCTTACCCGCCTACGAGCAGTACTTC,CASSGLALPAYEQYF
once,TRBD2,13,TRBV10-1,TRBJ2-1,TGCGCCAGCAGGGCGGGAGGGGGAAATGAGCAGTTCTTC,CASRAGGGNEQFF
NA,NA,13,TRBV29-1,TRBJ2-4,TGCAGCGTTGAGGCACTAGCCAAAAACATTCAGTACTTC,CSVEALAKNIQYF
NA,NA,12,TRBV19,TRBJ2-1,TGTGCCAGTAGCCCCCAATACAATGAGCAGTTCTTC,CASSPQYNEQFF
NA,NA,13,TRBV27,TRBJ2-7,TGTGCCAGCAGTTTGGCCGGTTCTTACGAGCAGTACTTC,CASSLAGSYEQYF
NA,NA,14,TRBV7-9,TRBJ2-7,TGTGCCAGCAGCTTCGGGGAGCGTGCCTACGAGCAGTACTTC,CASSFGERAYEQYF
medium-sized,TRBD1,15,TRBV11-2,TRBJ1-4,TGTGCCAGCAGCCAGAACACAGGGGGGGATGAAAAACTGTTTTTT,CASSQNTGGDEKLFF
NA,NA,15,TRBV6-5,TRBJ1-3,TGTGCCAGCAAAAATGACAGGAGCTCTGGAAACACCATATATTTT,CASKNDRSSGNTIYF
NA,TRBD1,14,TRBV7-2,TRBJ2-3,TGTGCCAGCAGCACAGGGACAGCTCTCAATACGCAGTATTTT,CASSTGTALNTQYF
NA,NA,12,TRBV6-5,TRBJ2-5,TGTGCCAGCAATGGACTCCTAGAGACCCAGTACTTC,CASNGLLETQYF
NA,TRBD2,14,TRBV2,TRBJ2-1,TGTGCCAGCAGTGAAGGACTAGCGGAGGATGAGCAGTTCTTC,CASSEGLAEDEQFF
NA,NA,14,TRBV9,TRBJ2-6,TGTGCCAGCAGCGAGCCCTCTGGGGCCAACGTCCTGACTTTC,CASSEPSGANVLTF
once,NA,15,TRBV5-4,TRBJ2-5,TGTGCCAGCAGCTTGTTGGGGGATCCGGGAGAGACCCAGTACTTC,CASSLLGDPGETQYF
NA,NA,15,TRBV28,TRBJ1-1,TGTGCCAGCAGTTTGGCATTCAGGGTGAACACTGAAGCTTTCTTT,CASSLAFRVNTEAFF
NA,NA,15,TRBV7-2,TRBJ2-5,TGTGCCAGCAGCCCCCTGGGGGGGCGGTGGGAGACCCAGTACTTC,CASSPLGGRWETQYF